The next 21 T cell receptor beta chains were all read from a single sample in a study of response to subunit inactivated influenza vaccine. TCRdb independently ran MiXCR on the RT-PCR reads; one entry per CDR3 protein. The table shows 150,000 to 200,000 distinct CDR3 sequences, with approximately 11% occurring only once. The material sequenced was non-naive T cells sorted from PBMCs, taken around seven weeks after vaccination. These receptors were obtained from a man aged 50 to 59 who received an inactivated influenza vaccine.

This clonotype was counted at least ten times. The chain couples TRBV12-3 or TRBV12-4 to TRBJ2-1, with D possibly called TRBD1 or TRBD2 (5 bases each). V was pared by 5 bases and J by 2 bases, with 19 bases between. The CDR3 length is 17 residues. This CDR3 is CASSVPYGGGTYNEQFF. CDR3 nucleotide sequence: TGTGCCAGCAGTGTACCCTATGGGGGTGGGACCTACAATGAGCAGTTCTTC.

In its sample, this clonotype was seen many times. The CDR3: CASSRESGEKLFF. CDR3 nucleotide sequence: TGTGCCAGCTCACGAGAGTCTGGCGAAAAACTGTTTTTT. The rearrangement joins TRBV18 to TRBJ1-4; D is unclear. This CDR3 has 13 amino acids. Germline V gene sequence: CDR1 KGHSH, CDR2 LQKENI. V shed 4 bases and J shed 8 bases, with 11 bases lying between them.

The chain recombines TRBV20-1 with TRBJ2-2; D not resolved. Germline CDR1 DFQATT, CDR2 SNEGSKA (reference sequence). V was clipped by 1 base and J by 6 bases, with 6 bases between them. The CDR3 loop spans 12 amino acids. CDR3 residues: CSARVNPGELFF. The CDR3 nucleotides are TGCAGTGCTAGAGTAAATCCCGGGGAGCTGTTTTTT.

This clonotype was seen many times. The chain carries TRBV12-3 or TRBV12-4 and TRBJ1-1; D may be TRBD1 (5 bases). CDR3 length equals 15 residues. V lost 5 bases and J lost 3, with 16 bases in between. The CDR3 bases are TGTGCCAGCAGTGGGGGGGGGGATTTCTACACTGAAGCTTTCTTT. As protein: CASSGGGDFYTEAFF.

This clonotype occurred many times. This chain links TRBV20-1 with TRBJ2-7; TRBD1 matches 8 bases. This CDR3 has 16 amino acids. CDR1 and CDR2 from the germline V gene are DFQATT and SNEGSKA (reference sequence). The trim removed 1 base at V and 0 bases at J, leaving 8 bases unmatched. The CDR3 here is CSARVIRDRTSYEQYF. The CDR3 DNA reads TGCAGTGCTAGAGTAATCCGGGACAGGACCTCCTACGAGCAGTACTTC.

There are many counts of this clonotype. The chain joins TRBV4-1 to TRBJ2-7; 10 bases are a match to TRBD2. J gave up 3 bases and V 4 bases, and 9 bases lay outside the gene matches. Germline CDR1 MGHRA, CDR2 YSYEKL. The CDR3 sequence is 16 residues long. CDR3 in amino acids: CASSPVAGGSHYEQYF. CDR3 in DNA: TGCGCCAGCAGCCCCGTAGCGGGGGGATCCCACTACGAGCAGTACTTC.

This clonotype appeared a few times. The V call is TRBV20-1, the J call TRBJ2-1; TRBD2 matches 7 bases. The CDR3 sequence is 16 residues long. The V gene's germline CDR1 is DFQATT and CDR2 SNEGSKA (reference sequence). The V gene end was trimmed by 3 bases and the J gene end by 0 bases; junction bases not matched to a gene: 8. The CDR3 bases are TGCAGTGCTAGCCTATACGGGAGGCACTCCTACAATGAGCAGTTCTTC. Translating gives CSASLYGRHSYNEQFF.

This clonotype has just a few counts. CDR3: CASSRQTGDEQYF. CDR3 nucleotide sequence: TGCGCCAGCAGCAGGCAGACAGGGGACGAGCAGTACTTC. The chain carries TRBV5-1 and TRBJ2-7, with 8 nucleotides matching TRBD1. Germline V lookup: CDR1 SGHRS, CDR2 YFSETQ. The CDR3 totals 13 residues. V trimming: 4 bases; J trimming: 5 bases; junction bases outside the gene matches: 5.

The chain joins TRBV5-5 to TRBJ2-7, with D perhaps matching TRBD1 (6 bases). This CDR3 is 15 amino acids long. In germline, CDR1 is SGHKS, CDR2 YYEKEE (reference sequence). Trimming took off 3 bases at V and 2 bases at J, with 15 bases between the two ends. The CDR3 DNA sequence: TGTGCCAGCAGCTCGCGGCAGGGGCTGGCCTACGAGCAGTACTTC. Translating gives CASSSRQGLAYEQYF.

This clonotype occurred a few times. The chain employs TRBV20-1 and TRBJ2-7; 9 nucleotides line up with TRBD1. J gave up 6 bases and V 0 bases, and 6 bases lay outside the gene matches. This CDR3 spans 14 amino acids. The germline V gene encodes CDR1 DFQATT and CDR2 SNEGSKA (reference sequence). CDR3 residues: CSARDQQGASEQYF. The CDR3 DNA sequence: TGCAGTGCTAGAGATCAACAGGGGGCTTCCGAGCAGTACTTC.

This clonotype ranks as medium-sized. As DNA, the CDR3 is TGCGCCAGCAGCCAAGAAGGGGATAGGACAGGTGATGAGCAGTTCTTC. Amino acid sequence: CASSQEGDRTGDEQFF. This chain uses TRBV4-3 with TRBJ2-1; 7 bases are shared with TRBD1. V lost 0 bases and J lost 8; bases outside the gene matches: 10. Germline CDR1 reads LGHNA; CDR2 reads YSLEER. This CDR3 region has 16 residues.

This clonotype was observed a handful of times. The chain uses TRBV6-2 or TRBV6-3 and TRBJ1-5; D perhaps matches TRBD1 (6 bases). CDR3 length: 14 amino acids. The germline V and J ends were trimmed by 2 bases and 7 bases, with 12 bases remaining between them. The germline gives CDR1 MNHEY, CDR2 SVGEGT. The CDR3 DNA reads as TGTGCCAGCAGTTACGCTGGGGGGGGCCAGCCCCAGCATTTT. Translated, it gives CASSYAGGGQPQHF.

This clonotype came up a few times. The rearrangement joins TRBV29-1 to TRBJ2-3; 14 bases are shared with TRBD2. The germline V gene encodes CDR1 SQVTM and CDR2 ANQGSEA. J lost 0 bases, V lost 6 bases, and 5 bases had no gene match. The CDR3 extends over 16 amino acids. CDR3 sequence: CSVSGLAGGSTDTQYF. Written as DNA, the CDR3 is TGCAGCGTCTCAGGACTAGCGGGGGGAAGCACAGATACGCAGTATTTT.

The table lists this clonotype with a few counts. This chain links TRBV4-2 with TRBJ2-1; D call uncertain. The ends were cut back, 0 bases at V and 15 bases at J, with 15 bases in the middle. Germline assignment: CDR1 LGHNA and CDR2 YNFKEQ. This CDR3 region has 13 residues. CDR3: CASSQDPDTPGFF. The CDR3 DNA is TGTGCCAGCAGCCAAGATCCCGACACTCCGGGGTTCTTC.

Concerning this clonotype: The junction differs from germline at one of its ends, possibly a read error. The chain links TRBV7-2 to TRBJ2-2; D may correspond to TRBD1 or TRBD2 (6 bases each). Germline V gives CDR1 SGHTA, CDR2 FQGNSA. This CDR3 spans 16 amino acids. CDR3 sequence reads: CASSPPKGGNTGELSF. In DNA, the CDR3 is TGTGCCAGCAGCCCCCCCAAAGGGGGGAACACCGGGGAGCTGTCTTTT. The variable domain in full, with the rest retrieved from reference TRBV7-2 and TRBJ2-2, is GAGVSQSPSNKVTEKGKDVELRCDPISGHTALYWYRQSLGQGLEFLIYFQGNSAPDKSGLPSDRFSAERTGGSVSTLTIQRTQQEDSAVYLCASSPPKGGNTGELSFGEGSRLTVL.

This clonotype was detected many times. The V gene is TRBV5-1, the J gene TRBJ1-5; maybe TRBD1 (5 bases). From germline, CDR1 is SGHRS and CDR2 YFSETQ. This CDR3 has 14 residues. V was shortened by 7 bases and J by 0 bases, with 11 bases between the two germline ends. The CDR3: CASFQGDSNQPQHF. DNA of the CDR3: TGCGCCAGCTTCCAAGGGGATAGCAATCAGCCCCAGCATTTT. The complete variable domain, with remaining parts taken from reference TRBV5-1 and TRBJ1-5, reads KAGVTQTPRYLIKTRGQQVTLSCSPISGHRSVSWYQQTPGQGLQFLFEYFSETQRNKGNFPGRFSGRQFSNSRSEMNVSTLELGDSALYLCASFQGDSNQPQHFGDGTRLSIL.

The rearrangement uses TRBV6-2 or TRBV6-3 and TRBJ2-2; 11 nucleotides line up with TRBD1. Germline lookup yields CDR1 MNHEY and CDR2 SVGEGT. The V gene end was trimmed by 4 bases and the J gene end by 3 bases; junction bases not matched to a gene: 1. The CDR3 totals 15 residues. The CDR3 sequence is CASSSGQGDTGELFF. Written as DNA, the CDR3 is TGTGCCAGCAGTTCGGGACAGGGGGACACCGGGGAGCTGTTTTTT.

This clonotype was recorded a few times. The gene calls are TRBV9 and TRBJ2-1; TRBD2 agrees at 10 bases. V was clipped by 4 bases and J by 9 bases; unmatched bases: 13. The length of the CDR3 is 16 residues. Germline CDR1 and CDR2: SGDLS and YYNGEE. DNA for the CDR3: TGTGCCAGCAGCTCTTATTGGCTAGCGGGAGTCGCTGAGCAGTTCTTC. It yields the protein CASSSYWLAGVAEQFF.

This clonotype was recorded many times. For the CDR3, the DNA is TGTGCCAGCAGCTTAGCGGGACAGGGAACAGATACGCAGTATTTT. It is translated as CASSLAGQGTDTQYF. The chain combines TRBV7-2 with TRBJ2-3; 9 bases agree with TRBD1. V shed 0 bases and J 3 bases; nucleotides not matched to a gene: 1. In germline, CDR1 is SGHTA, CDR2 FQGNSA. CDR3 length: 15 residues.

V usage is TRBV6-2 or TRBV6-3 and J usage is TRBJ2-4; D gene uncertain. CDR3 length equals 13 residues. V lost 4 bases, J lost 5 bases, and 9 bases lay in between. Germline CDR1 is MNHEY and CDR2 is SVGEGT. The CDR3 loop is CASSSNSQNIQYF. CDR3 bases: TGTGCCAGCAGTTCAAACAGCCAAAACATTCAGTACTTC.

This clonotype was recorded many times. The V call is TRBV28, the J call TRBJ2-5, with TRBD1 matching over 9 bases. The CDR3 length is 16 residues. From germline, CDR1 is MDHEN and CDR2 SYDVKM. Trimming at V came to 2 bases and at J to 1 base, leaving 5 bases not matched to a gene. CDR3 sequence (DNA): TGTGCCAGCAGTTTACCGACAGGGGGGTCCCAAGAGACCCAGTACTTC. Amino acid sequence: CASSLPTGGSQETQYF.